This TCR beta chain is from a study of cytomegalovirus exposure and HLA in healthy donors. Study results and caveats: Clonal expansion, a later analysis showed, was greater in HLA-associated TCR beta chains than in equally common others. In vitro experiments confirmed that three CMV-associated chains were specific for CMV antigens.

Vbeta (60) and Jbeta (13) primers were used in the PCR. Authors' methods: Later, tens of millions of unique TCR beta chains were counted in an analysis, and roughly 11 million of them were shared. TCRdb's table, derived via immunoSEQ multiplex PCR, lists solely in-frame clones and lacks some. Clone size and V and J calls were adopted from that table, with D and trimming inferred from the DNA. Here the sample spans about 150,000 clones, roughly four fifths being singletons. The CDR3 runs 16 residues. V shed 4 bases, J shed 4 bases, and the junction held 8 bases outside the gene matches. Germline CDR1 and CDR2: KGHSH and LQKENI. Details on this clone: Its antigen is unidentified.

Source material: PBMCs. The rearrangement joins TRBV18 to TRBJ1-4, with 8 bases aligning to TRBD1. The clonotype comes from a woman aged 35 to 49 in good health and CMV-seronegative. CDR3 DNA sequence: TGTGCCAGCTCACGCGCCTACGGACAGGGTAATGAAAAACTGTTTTTT. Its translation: CASSRAYGQGNEKLFF.